This T cell receptor beta chain was identified in a study of neoadjuvant anti-PD-1 for oral cavity cancer (dated by TCRdb to the early 2020s). At the level of the whole study: Before undergoing curative-intent surgical resection, most patients got three to four biweekly nivolumab doses at 3 mg/kg. A fourth nivolumab dose was given around day 43 to patients without progression, and definitive surgical resection was performed in those patients on days 50-56. Responders were defined as patients with complete response, partial response or stable disease by RECIST 1.1; non-responders were defined as patients with progression. There were roughly 11 patients in the parent correlative cohort, and the response rate was around 35%.

Points the paper makes about the study in general: Only three patients per response group were included in the TCR analyses, and larger cohorts for validation were called for by the authors. After neoadjuvant nivolumab, T cell clonality (Gini index) in PBMCs was significantly higher in non-responders than in responders. Higher pretreatment blood Treg/Th17 ratios correlated with both higher pretreatment blood TCRbeta clonality and lower post-treatment tumor TCRbeta clonality.

The time point label here, explained by the study, means: after neoadjuvant nivolumab, at surgical resection. The patients had newly diagnosed stage II-IVA oral cavity squamous cell carcinoma and had not received any prior systemic or radiation treatment. The cohort was composed of patients with HPV-negative, locally advanced oral cavity squamous cell carcinoma. Peripheral blood mononuclear cells were analyzed directly, without maintenance or expansion in culture. Samples were obtained from a longitudinal correlative study of a single-arm phase II trial of neoadjuvant nivolumab in oral cavity squamous cell carcinoma. Subject-matched pre- and post-treatment PBMCs and tumors from three responders and three non-responders were subjected to genomic DNA-based TCRbeta sequencing. Peripheral blood mononuclear cells were collected before nivolumab treatment and were collected again after treatment, at the time of surgery. The Maxwell RSC DNA from Cells kit was used to extract genomic DNA from PBMCs.

Comments on this clone: Its antigen remains unidentified. Within one base of it there is no much larger clone, and no base qualities were kept.

For deep sequencing, each PBMC sample was run in six replicates, with libraries mostly built from approximately 0.45 ug of input genomic DNA. TCRbeta libraries were prepared with the immunoSEQ hsTCRbeta kit according to the manufacturer's instructions. An Illumina NovaSeq 6000 S4 flow cell was used to sequence the final libraries, which had first been combined to 3 nM. In the source study's methods: Raw data preprocessing and quality control were performed with the immunoSEQ Analyzer. The analysis was restricted to productive rearrangements, with each unique CDR3 amino acid sequence defining a clonotype. Repertoire clonality was estimated as the Gini-Simpson index, which was calculated using the R package tcR. Student's t test was used to compare Gini indices, while Pearson correlation assessed associations with tumor size change. TCRdb took this table from immuneACCESS and kept in-frame rearrangements with V and J called. Such tables lack part of the clones; where checked against another copy, unresolved V genes explain under half of the gap, and the rest is unexplained. D and trimming come from the DNA, and the V and J calls and clone size come from that table. The sample table shows around 14,000 clones, and approximately 69% are seen once. The top ten clonotypes cover roughly 2.9% of the sample.

V gives up 1 base and J gives up 1 base, and the segment between their germline ends measures 7 bases. The germline V gene provides CDR1 SGHTA and CDR2 FQGNSA. Including cysteine and phenylalanine, the CDR3 has 14 amino acids. The DNA shown is the 42-base CDR3, in frame from base 1. The chain joins TRBV7-2 to TRBJ2-5; a weak D assignment points to TRBD1 (5 bases agree). This receptor was taken from a person aged 40 to 85 with oral cavity squamous cell carcinoma. Sequences were derived from PBMCs, sampled after nivolumab (anti-PD-1) treatment. The CDR3 amino acid sequence is: CASSLGGPQETQYF. The nucleotide sequence reads as follows: TGTGCCAGCAGCTTAGGGGGCCCCCAAGAGACCCAGTACTTC.